The rows below give T cell receptor beta chains drawn from one sample of a study of shared clonotypes between healthy human individuals. TCRdb keeps only in-frame clones here, not all; method: immunoSEQ multiplex PCR. This sample has 2 million or so clones; just under 95% occur once, and the top ten carry about 1.1%. Sequenced sample: naive CD8+ T cells sorted from blood. The origin of the receptors is a man between 18 and 29 years old in good health. The CDR3 runs from the conserved cysteine through the conserved F or W. Size tells how often a clone was seen (once, few, many) or the class of an expanded clone, and some rows leave it out.

v_call	clone_size	j_call	cdr3_aa
TRBV5-8	.	TRBJ2-1	CASSLAGSSYNEQFF
TRBV7-9	.	TRBJ2-3	CASSPTSDTQYF
TRBV12-5	.	TRBJ1-1	CASGLGGVTEAFF
TRBV5-1	.	TRBJ1-4	CASTDTGNEKLFF
TRBV4-2	.	TRBJ2-4	CASSQDLENIQYF
TRBV2	.	TRBJ2-1	CASSEAGNRIYNEQFF
TRBV11-2	.	TRBJ2-7	CASSTTSGTYEQYF
TRBV29-1	.	TRBJ2-3	CSVEGTDSTDTQYF
TRBV9	.	TRBJ2-5	CASSGGGIETQYF
TRBV27	few	TRBJ2-7	CASSLVATSGYEQYF
TRBV30	.	TRBJ1-2	CAWSGMTGFYGYTF
TRBV2	.	TRBJ1-5	CASSETGNNQPQHF
TRBV6-1	.	TRBJ1-5	CASSEAGRINQPQHF
TRBV5-4	.	TRBJ2-3	CASSLSGDTQYF
TRBV4-1	.	TRBJ2-5	CASSQGQMIGGWETQYF
TRBV4-1	.	TRBJ2-1	CASSQAGTTNEQFF
TRBV6-6	.	TRBJ2-3	CASRLLADTDTQYF
TRBV7-3	.	TRBJ2-1	CASSPLAGGLNEQFF
TRBV11-2	.	TRBJ2-1	CASSLDQGLAGYNEQFF
TRBV28	.	TRBJ2-5	CASSAGTRLRETQYF
TRBV12-2	.	TRBJ2-7	CAISAPVGTYEQYF
TRBV6-5	.	TRBJ2-1	CASRAGLAGGTEQFF
TRBV6-5	.	TRBJ2-7	CASSYPQGEGLHEQYF
TRBV19	.	TRBJ1-4	CASSIAREDPTNEKLFF
TRBV4-2	.	TRBJ2-7	CASRPISNSYEQYF
TRBV9	.	TRBJ1-2	CASSVGWGVDGYTF